This paragraph reports one T cell receptor (beta chain). The data were taken from a study of preoperative IRX-2 immunotherapy in early breast cancer. The length of the CDR3 is 14 residues. Germline V lookup: CDR1 MNHGY, CDR2 SAAAGT. Trimming took 8 bases from V and 1 from J, leaving 14 bases between them. Treatment described: preoperative locoregional IRX-2 cytokine immunotherapy. Generated by immunoSEQ multiplex PCR, the TCRdb table keeps only in-frame clones and is missing some. The sample holds about 42,000 clones, 60% to 80% seen once. Here the sequenced sample was tumor tissue, taken after IRX-2 immunotherapy. The origin of this receptor is a human donor with breast cancer. The V gene is TRBV6-8, the J gene TRBJ1-1; D ambiguous. The CDR3 DNA follows: TGTGCCAGCTCTCCTAGGAGGAGGAACACTGAAGCTTTCTTT. This sequence encodes CASSPRRRNTEAFF.